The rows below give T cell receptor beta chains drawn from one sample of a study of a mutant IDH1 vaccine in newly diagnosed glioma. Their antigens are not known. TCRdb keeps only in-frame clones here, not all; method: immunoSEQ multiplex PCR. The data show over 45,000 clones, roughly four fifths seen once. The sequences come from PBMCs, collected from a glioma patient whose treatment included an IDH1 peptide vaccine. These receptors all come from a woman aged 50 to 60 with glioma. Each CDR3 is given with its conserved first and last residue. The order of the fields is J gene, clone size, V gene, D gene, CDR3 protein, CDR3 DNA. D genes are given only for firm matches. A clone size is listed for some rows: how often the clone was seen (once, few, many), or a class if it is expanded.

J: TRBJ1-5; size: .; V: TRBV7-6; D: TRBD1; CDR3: CASSRDSGTMGNQPQHF; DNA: TGTGCCAGCAGCCGGGACAGTGGGACAATGGGCAATCAGCCCCAGCATTTT
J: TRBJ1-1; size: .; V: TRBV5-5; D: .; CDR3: CASSLGSSEAFF; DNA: TGTGCCAGCAGCTTGGGTTCTTCTGAAGCTTTCTTT
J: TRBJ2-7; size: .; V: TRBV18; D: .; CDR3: CASSPPGRVEEQYF; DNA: TGTGCCAGCTCACCACCGGGCAGGGTAGAGGAGCAGTACTTC
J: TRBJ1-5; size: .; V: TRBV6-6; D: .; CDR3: CASSPGNGNQPQHF; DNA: TGTGCCAGCAGTCCCGGGAATGGCAATCAGCCCCAGCATTTT
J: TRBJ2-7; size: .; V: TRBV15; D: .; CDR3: CATSDPTGASYEQYF; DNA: TGTGCCACCAGCGATCCCACAGGAGCCTCCTACGAGCAGTACTTC
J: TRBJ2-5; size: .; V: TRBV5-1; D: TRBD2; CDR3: CASSALAGGLETQYF; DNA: TGCGCCAGCAGCGCCCTAGCGGGGGGTCTGGAGACCCAGTACTTC
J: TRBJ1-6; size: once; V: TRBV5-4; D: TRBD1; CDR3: CASSLGPGTGTYAPLHF; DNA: TGTGCCAGCAGCTTAGGTCCCGGGACAGGGACGTACGCTCCCCTCCACTTT
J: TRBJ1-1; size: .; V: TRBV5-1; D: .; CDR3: CASSPSEKNTEAFF; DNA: TGCGCCAGCAGCCCCTCGGAGAAGAACACTGAAGCTTTCTTT
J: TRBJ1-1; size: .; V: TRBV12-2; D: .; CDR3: CASRSRPARSHNEAFF; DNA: TGTGCAAGTCGCTCCCGACCGGCGCGCAGCCATAATGAAGCTTTCTTT
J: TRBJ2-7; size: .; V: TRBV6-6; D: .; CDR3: CASSYSQRVPSYEQYF; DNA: TGTGCCAGCAGTTACTCTCAAAGAGTTCCCTCCTACGAGCAGTACTTC
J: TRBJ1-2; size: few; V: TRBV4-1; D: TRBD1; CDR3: CASSQAGQGHYGYTF; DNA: TGCGCCAGCAGCCAAGCGGGACAGGGCCACTATGGCTACACCTTC
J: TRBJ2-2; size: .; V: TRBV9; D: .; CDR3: CASSEGIVNTGELFF; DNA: TGTGCCAGCAGCGAGGGTATTGTGAACACCGGGGAGCTGTTTTTT
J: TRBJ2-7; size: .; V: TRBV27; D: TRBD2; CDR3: CASSLSRGVYEQYF; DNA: TGTGCCAGCAGTTTATCGCGGGGGGTCTACGAGCAGTACTTC
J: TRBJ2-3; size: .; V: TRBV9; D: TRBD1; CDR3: CASSGYDRGWTDTQYF; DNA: TGTGCCAGCAGCGGATACGACAGGGGGTGGACAGATACGCAGTATTTT
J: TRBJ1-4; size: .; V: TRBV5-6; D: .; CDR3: CASSLGGPGKLFF; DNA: TGTGCCAGCAGCTTGGGGGGGCCGGGAAAACTGTTTTTT
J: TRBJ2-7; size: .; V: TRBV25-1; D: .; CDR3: CASRGPATLRSYEQYF; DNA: TGTGCCAGCAGGGGGCCTGCGACACTAAGGTCCTACGAGCAGTACTTC
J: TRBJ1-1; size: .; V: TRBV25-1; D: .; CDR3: CASSSGGRFWGTEAFF; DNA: TGTGCCAGCAGTAGCGGGGGAAGATTTTGGGGCACTGAAGCTTTCTTT
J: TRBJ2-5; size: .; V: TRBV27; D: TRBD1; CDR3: CASTPGPGQGFRETQYF; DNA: TGTGCCAGCACCCCGGGGCCGGGACAGGGGTTCAGGGAGACCCAGTACTTC
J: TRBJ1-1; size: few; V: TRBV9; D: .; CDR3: CASSVGWNTEAFF; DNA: TGTGCCAGCAGCGTAGGGTGGAACACTGAAGCTTTCTTT
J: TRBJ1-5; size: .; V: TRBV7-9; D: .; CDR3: CAGQIDSNQPQHF; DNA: TGTGCCGGACAGATAGATAGCAATCAGCCCCAGCATTTT
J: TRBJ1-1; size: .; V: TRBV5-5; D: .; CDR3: CASSSAGLNTEAFF; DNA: TGTGCCAGCAGTTCTGCAGGGTTGAACACTGAAGCTTTCTTT
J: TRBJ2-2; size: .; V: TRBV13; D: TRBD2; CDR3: CASSLGRLAGGNTGELFF; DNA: TGTGCCAGCAGCTTAGGACGACTAGCGGGGGGTAACACCGGGGAGCTGTTTTTT
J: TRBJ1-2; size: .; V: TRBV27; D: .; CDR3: CASSSGDGYTF; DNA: TGTGCCAGCAGTTCCGGGGATGGCTACACCTTC
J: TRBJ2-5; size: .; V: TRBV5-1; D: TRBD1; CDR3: CASSLGTGKETQYF; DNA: TGCGCCAGCAGCTTGGGGACAGGAAAAGAGACCCAGTACTTC
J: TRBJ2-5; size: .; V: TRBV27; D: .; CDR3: CASSLNQGRSETQYF; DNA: TGTGCCAGCAGTTTAAATCAGGGGCGGTCAGAGACCCAGTACTTC
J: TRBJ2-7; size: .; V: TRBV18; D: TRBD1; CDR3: CASSPDRVELYF; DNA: TGTGCCAGCTCACCCGACAGGGTAGAATTATACTTC
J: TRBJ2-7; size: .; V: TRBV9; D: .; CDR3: CASSPVFPRDAAYEQYF; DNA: TGTGCCAGCAGCCCGGTATTCCCACGGGACGCAGCCTACGAGCAGTACTTC
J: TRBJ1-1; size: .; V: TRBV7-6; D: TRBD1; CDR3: CASSLRTGEVTEAFF; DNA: TGTGCCAGCAGCCTCCGGACAGGGGAAGTTACTGAAGCTTTCTTT